This T cell receptor (beta chain) came from a study of vaccination effects on CD4 cells after COVID-19. A word on this clone: Its antigen remains unknown.

Sequenced by immunoSEQ multiplex PCR; TCRdb stores in-frame clones only, minus some. This sample has about 48,000 clones; roughly three quarters occur once, and the top ten carry around 6%. V dropped 1 base and J dropped 7 bases, with 11 bases sitting between them. Germline V gene lookup returns CDR1 SGDLS and CDR2 YYNGEE. This CDR3 has 14 amino acids. Findings of the study overall: In the study, convalescent patients were few, and early post-infection timepoints were absent.

Prior to sequencing, the ViraFEST assay stimulated PBMC with viral peptide pools, which expanded the antigen-specific CD4+ T cells. Upon completion of around ten days in culture, CD4+ T cells were isolated. None of these healthy vaccinees had been infected with SARS-CoV-2 before vaccination. Half-medium replacement with IL-2 medium occurred on days 3 and 7. This specimen consisted of CD4+ T cells from PBMCs cultured with HCoV-OC43 spike peptides, obtained before COVID-19 vaccination. Specified subset: HCoV-OC43 spike overlapping peptide pool stimulation. The J gene is TRBJ1-4, the V gene TRBV9; TRBD1 is a possible D gene (5 bases). This receptor was taken from a human donor who received a COVID-19 vaccine. The CDR3 nucleotides are TGTGCCAGCAGCGTATCGGGGGGGTTTGAAAAACTGTTTTTT. Protein product: CASSVSGGFEKLFF.